Listed below are T cell receptor beta chains from one sample, sequenced in a study of T-cell memory formation after mild COVID-19. TCRdb ran MiXCR on the 5' RACE reads and lists one entry per CDR3 protein. Seen here are about 430,000 distinct CDR3 sequences, over 15% observed once, and the top ten hold roughly 21%. The source material was PBMCs or a T cell subset sorted from them (not recorded which). The receptor source for this set is a man aged 18 to 35 who had mild COVID-19 (a few samples of this study predate the infection). Cell type and time point are not known. The CDR3 runs from the conserved cysteine through the conserved F or W. D genes are given only for firm matches. Clone size, where shown, is once, few, many, or a class for clones that have expanded.

clone size: few
V gene: TRBV6-5
D gene: TRBD2
J gene: TRBJ2-3
CDR3 DNA: TGTGCCAGCAGACAGGGACTAGCGGTAACAGATACGCAGTATTTT
CDR3 protein: CASRQGLAVTDTQYF

clone size: few
V gene: TRBV3-1
D gene: -
J gene: TRBJ2-6
CDR3 DNA: TGTGCCAGCAGCCCAGGACTTCAGGATTACTCTGGGGCCAACGTCCTGACTTTC
CDR3 protein: CASSPGLQDYSGANVLTF

clone size: few
V gene: TRBV27
D gene: -
J gene: TRBJ1-2
CDR3 DNA: TGTGCCAGCCGGCAGGGTACATATGGCTACACCTTC
CDR3 protein: CASRQGTYGYTF

clone size: few
V gene: TRBV7-9
D gene: -
J gene: TRBJ1-2
CDR3 DNA: TGTGCCAGCAGCTTAAGTGTCTATGGCTACACCTTC
CDR3 protein: CASSLSVYGYTF

clone size: few
V gene: TRBV18
D gene: -
J gene: TRBJ2-1
CDR3 DNA: TGTGCCAGCTCACCGGATGAAGGGGGAGTTGGAAATGAGCAGTTCTTC
CDR3 protein: CASSPDEGGVGNEQFF

clone size: few
V gene: TRBV29-1
D gene: -
J gene: TRBJ2-2
CDR3 DNA: TGCAGCGCCGCCGGGACTGCGAACACCGGGGAGCTGTTTTTT
CDR3 protein: CSAAGTANTGELFF

clone size: -
V gene: TRBV5-5
D gene: TRBD1
J gene: TRBJ2-5
CDR3 DNA: TGTGCCAGCAGCTCCGGGACAGGGGGTTGGGCCCAGTACTTC
CDR3 protein: CASSSGTGGWAQYF

clone size: -
V gene: TRBV28
D gene: -
J gene: TRBJ1-1
CDR3 DNA: TGTGCCAGCAGTTTTGGGCGGCTTGAAGCTTTCTTT
CDR3 protein: CASSFGRLEAFF

clone size: few
V gene: TRBV5-1
D gene: TRBD1
J gene: TRBJ1-6
CDR3 DNA: TGCGCCAGCAGCCAATTCGACAGGGAATCACCCCTCCACTTT
CDR3 protein: CASSQFDRESPLHF

clone size: few
V gene: TRBV7-6
D gene: TRBD1
J gene: TRBJ2-1
CDR3 DNA: TGTGCCAGCAGCTTCGGGACAGGGGTCAATGAGCAGTTCTTC
CDR3 protein: CASSFGTGVNEQFF

clone size: few
V gene: TRBV14
D gene: -
J gene: TRBJ2-7
CDR3 DNA: TGTGCCAGCAGCCACCTCAGCTACGAGCAGTACTTC
CDR3 protein: CASSHLSYEQYF

clone size: few
V gene: TRBV19
D gene: TRBD2
J gene: TRBJ2-5
CDR3 DNA: TGTGCCAGTAGTACCGCTAGCGGTTACGGGGAGACCCAGTACTTC
CDR3 protein: CASSTASGYGETQYF

clone size: -
V gene: TRBV18
D gene: -
J gene: TRBJ1-1
CDR3 DNA: TGTGCCAGCTCACCTTTAGGACAGTCCCTTATGAACACTGAAGCTTTCTTT
CDR3 protein: CASSPLGQSLMNTEAFF

clone size: few
V gene: TRBV6-2/TRBV6-3
D gene: -
J gene: TRBJ1-1
CDR3 DNA: TGTGCCAGCACCTCTCAAGCTTTCTTT
CDR3 protein: CASTSQAFF

clone size: -
V gene: TRBV12-3/TRBV12-4
D gene: -
J gene: TRBJ2-2
CDR3 DNA: TGTGCCTCTTGGAACACCGGGGAGCTGTTTTTT
CDR3 protein: CASWNTGELFF

clone size: many
V gene: TRBV7-9
D gene: -
J gene: TRBJ2-1
CDR3 DNA: TGTGCCAGCAGCTTAGGGGAACGAGGCCTCCCCTATGAGCAGTTCTTC
CDR3 protein: CASSLGERGLPYEQFF

clone size: many
V gene: TRBV5-1
D gene: -
J gene: TRBJ2-7
CDR3 DNA: TGCGCCAGCAGCTTGGGTCCAGGGATGGCCTACGAGCAGTACTTC
CDR3 protein: CASSLGPGMAYEQYF

clone size: -
V gene: TRBV7-9
D gene: -
J gene: TRBJ2-7
CDR3 DNA: TGTGCCAGCAGCTTTGGATCCGGGTTCTACGAGCAGTACTTC
CDR3 protein: CASSFGSGFYEQYF

clone size: -
V gene: TRBV5-1
D gene: -
J gene: TRBJ1-1
CDR3 DNA: TGCGCCAGCAGCTTGAAGGGAGCGGCCAACACTGAAGCTTTCTTT
CDR3 protein: CASSLKGAANTEAFF

clone size: -
V gene: TRBV6-5
D gene: TRBD1
J gene: TRBJ1-6
CDR3 DNA: TGTGCCAGCAGTTACGGACAGGGCGTTTCACCCCTCCACTTT
CDR3 protein: CASSYGQGVSPLHF

clone size: many
V gene: TRBV3-1
D gene: TRBD2
J gene: TRBJ2-1
CDR3 DNA: TGTGCCAGCACCCGCTCAAGCGGGGGGGCCGTTGAGCAGTTCTTC
CDR3 protein: CASTRSSGGAVEQFF

clone size: few
V gene: TRBV6-6
D gene: TRBD2
J gene: TRBJ2-5
CDR3 DNA: TGTGCCAGCAGCGGGACTAGCGGGGGACAAGAGACCCAGTACTTC
CDR3 protein: CASSGTSGGQETQYF

clone size: once
V gene: TRBV21-1
D gene: -
J gene: TRBJ2-1
CDR3 DNA: TGTGCCAGCAGCAAAGTGGGGACTAGCGGGGGGTTCGTTCGCAATGAGCAGTTCTTC
CDR3 protein: CASSKVGTSGGFVRNEQFF

clone size: few
V gene: TRBV5-6
D gene: -
J gene: TRBJ2-7
CDR3 DNA: TGTGCCAGCAGCTTGACCTGGGGTTACGAGCAGTACTTC
CDR3 protein: CASSLTWGYEQYF

clone size: -
V gene: TRBV5-1
D gene: -
J gene: TRBJ1-2
CDR3 DNA: TGCGCCAGCAGCTTGGTAGGGGGGTCTAACTATGGCTACACCTTC
CDR3 protein: CASSLVGGSNYGYTF

clone size: few
V gene: TRBV6-1
D gene: -
J gene: TRBJ1-2
CDR3 DNA: TGTGCCAGCAGAAGTCGTGGTGGAGCTAACTATGGCTACACCTTC
CDR3 protein: CASRSRGGANYGYTF

clone size: few
V gene: TRBV6-1
D gene: -
J gene: TRBJ1-2
CDR3 DNA: TGTGCCACGCTCCAATATGGCTACACCTTC
CDR3 protein: CATLQYGYTF

clone size: -
V gene: TRBV6-6
D gene: -
J gene: TRBJ1-2
CDR3 DNA: TGTGCCAGCAGTTACCTCCAGGCCTATGGCTACACCTTC
CDR3 protein: CASSYLQAYGYTF

clone size: -
V gene: TRBV6-5
D gene: -
J gene: TRBJ1-1
CDR3 DNA: TGTGCCAGCAGTTACAGGAGAGAGAACACTGAAGCTTTCTTT
CDR3 protein: CASSYRRENTEAFF

clone size: -
V gene: TRBV6-6
D gene: -
J gene: TRBJ1-6
CDR3 DNA: TGTGCCAGCAGTTATTGGGGGGAGGATTCACCCCTCCACTTT
CDR3 protein: CASSYWGEDSPLHF

clone size: few
V gene: TRBV18
D gene: -
J gene: TRBJ2-3
CDR3 DNA: TGTGCCAGCTCCCCAGAGAGGAGCACAGATACGCAGTATTTT
CDR3 protein: CASSPERSTDTQYF

clone size: many
V gene: TRBV7-9
D gene: TRBD1
J gene: TRBJ2-7
CDR3 DNA: TGTGCCAGCAGCTCCCTTGACAGGGCGACCTACGAGCAGTACTTC
CDR3 protein: CASSSLDRATYEQYF

clone size: few
V gene: TRBV7-6
D gene: -
J gene: TRBJ1-6
CDR3 DNA: TGTGCCAGCAGCTTGGGGTCAGAGCCATTGCCCCTCCACTTT
CDR3 protein: CASSLGSEPLPLHF